Shown below are 28 T cell receptor beta chains from a single sample sequenced in a study of blood T cells in healthy people across ages (dated by TCRdb to between 2014 and 2017). The library was made by 5' RACE. TCRdb lists the instrument as Illumina HiSeq 2500. The second PCR ran for about 7 to 11 cycles and used a J-beta primer mix along with a sample-barcoded 5' primer. TCRdb trimmed public reads at Q25 via fastp, called clones via MiXCR and kept in-frame beta chains. Entries that share a CDR3 protein sequence are merged under the most common genes and DNA. For this sample there are about 770,000 distinct CDR3 sequences; roughly 44% appear just once. Of the sample, about a fifth is held by the ten largest clones. Sequencing was carried out using blood. These receptor sequences come from a man between 60 and 75 years old in good health.

This clonotype was counted a few times. The chain is built from TRBV20-1 and TRBJ2-5; D call uncertain. The germline V gene encodes CDR1 DFQATT and CDR2 SNEGSKA (reference sequence). This CDR3 region has 13 residues. V was cut by 3 bases and J by 3 bases, with 11 bases left in between. CDR3 protein: CSASRGPEETQYF. In DNA, the CDR3 is TGCAGTGCTAGCAGAGGACCCGAAGAGACCCAGTACTTC.

This clonotype was detected only a few times. The chain links TRBV20-1 to TRBJ2-7; TRBD2 agrees at 9 bases. The CDR3 totals 14 residues. Germline V CDR1 and CDR2: DFQATT, SNEGSKA (reference sequence). Trimming at V came to 1 base and at J to 3 bases, leaving 4 bases not matched to a gene. The CDR3 sequence is CSARASLAGYEQYF. CDR3 nucleotides: TGCAGTGCTAGAGCGTCACTAGCGGGCTACGAGCAGTACTTC.

The genes are TRBV4-1 and TRBJ2-7, with 7 bases identical to TRBD2. The CDR3 spans 16 residues. Germline CDR1 is MGHRA and CDR2 is YSYEKL. The trim removed 1 base at V and 2 bases at J, leaving 8 bases unmatched. The CDR3 spells CASSQVTGGIPYEQYF. The CDR3 DNA is TGCGCCAGCAGCCAAGTAACGGGGGGAATCCCCTACGAGCAGTACTTC.

The V gene is TRBV11-2, the J gene TRBJ2-4, with D perhaps matching TRBD1 or TRBD2 (5 bases each). CDR1 SGHAT and CDR2 FQNNGV come from the germline V gene. CDR3 length: 15 amino acids. With 4 bases removed from V and 5 bases from J, the gap between germline ends came to 15 bases. The DNA of the CDR3 is TGTGCCAGCAGCTCCCATCCGGGGACCCAAAACATTCAGTACTTC. Protein: CASSSHPGTQNIQYF.

The V gene is TRBV7-9, the J gene TRBJ2-1; D unresolved. The last part of the DNA fits TRBJ2-7 better; the J call may be wrong. The CDR3 covers 15 residues. Germline CDR1 and CDR2: SEHNR and FQNEAQ (reference sequence). Written as DNA, the CDR3 is TGTGCCAGCAGCTCCGCAGGTAGTCCCCACAATGAGCAGTACTTC. The encoded protein is CASSSAGSPHNEQYF.

A note on this clonotype: A much larger clone lies one base from this, so it may be a read error. The chain couples TRBV6-6 to TRBJ2-4; TRBD1 agrees at 8 bases. Germline CDR1 and CDR2: MNHNY and SVGAGI (reference sequence). Trimming at V came to 8 bases and at J to 3 bases, leaving 9 bases not matched to a gene. The CDR3 is made up of 15 amino acids. The CDR3 loop is CASRNTGGGKNIQYF. The CDR3 nucleotides read TGTGCCAGCCGGAACACAGGGGGTGGCAAAAACATTCAGTACTTC.

This chain's CDR3 is CASSQPAISREQYF. The CDR3 nucleotides read TGCGCCAGCAGCCAACCCGCGATTTCCCGCGAGCAGTACTTC. The rearrangement uses TRBV4-3 and TRBJ2-7, with D hard to call. CDR1 LGHNA and CDR2 YSLEER come from the germline V gene. The CDR3 length is 14 residues. Trimming left V 2 bases short and J 6 bases short, with 14 bases between.

This chain uses TRBV20-1 with TRBJ1-2, with TRBD1 identical over 7 bases. V lost 4 bases to trimming and J lost 13 bases; unmatched junction nucleotides: 15. This CDR3 region has 13 residues. From germline, CDR1 is DFQATT and CDR2 SNEGSKA (reference sequence). CDR3 DNA sequence: TGCAGTGCTAAGCCCCGGGAGACAGGGCCGCTCACCTTC. Protein sequence: CSAKPRETGPLTF.

This clonotype was seen a handful of times. J is TRBJ2-5 and V is TRBV5-6, with 8 bases that match TRBD2. The germline gives CDR1 SGHDT, CDR2 YYEEEE. CDR3 length: 16 amino acids. V dropped 1 base and J dropped 4; count of bases not matched to a gene: 9. The CDR3: CASSLRSTSATETQYF. The CDR3 coding sequence is TGTGCCAGCAGCTTGCGTTCGACTAGCGCTACAGAGACCCAGTACTTC.

A remark on this clonotype: Germline is not matched at one junction end, which may reflect a read error. The gene calls are TRBV12-3 or TRBV12-4 and TRBJ2-1; D unresolved. The CDR3 length is 13 residues. CDR3: CASSFASSETQFF. The CDR3 DNA reads TGTGCCAGTAGTTTTGCCTCCTCCGAGACCCAGTTCTTC.

The chain couples TRBV11-2 to TRBJ2-7, with a tentative D call TRBD1 (7 bases). V lost 4 bases and J lost 9, with 16 bases in between. Germline values: CDR1 SGHAT, CDR2 FQNNGV. The CDR3 totals 13 residues. CDR3 region: CASSSRAGGGQYF. In DNA, the CDR3 is TGTGCCAGCAGCTCGCGGGCAGGGGGAGGGCAGTACTTC.

This clonotype was observed a few times. The chain carries TRBV12-3 or TRBV12-4 and TRBJ2-5; D is possibly TRBD1 or TRBD2 (6 bases each). Trimming pared 6 bases from V and 3 bases from J, leaving 11 bases between. The CDR3 has 13 amino acids. The CDR3 DNA is TGTGCCAGCAGGCAAGGGGGGAAAGAGACCCAGTACTTC. The encoded protein is CASRQGGKETQYF.

The V gene is TRBV7-9, the J gene TRBJ2-3; 9 bases map to TRBD1. The CDR3 runs 16 residues. Germline CDR1 and CDR2: SEHNR and FQNEAQ (reference sequence). Germline trimming cut 6 bases from V and 2 bases from J; bases unmatched to any gene: 9. The CDR3, as DNA: TGTGCCAGCAGACCTACAGGGGGCATGGTCACAGATACGCAGTATTTT. It yields the protein CASRPTGGMVTDTQYF.

J is TRBJ2-1 and V is TRBV7-6, with TRBD2 matching 8 bases. The CDR3 covers 17 residues. Looked up from germline, CDR1 is SGHVS and CDR2 is FNYEAQ. Trimming took 5 bases from V and 5 from J; bases not matched to a gene: 14. The CDR3 protein is CASSPPWAGGANNEQFF. In nucleotides, the CDR3 is TGTGCCAGCAGCCCCCCTTGGGCCGGGGGGGCCAACAATGAGCAGTTCTTC.

The chain links TRBV5-1 to TRBJ2-5; 7 positions agree with TRBD1. V lost 2 bases, J lost 2 bases, and 6 bases stayed unmatched. The CDR3 runs to 15 residues. CDR1 and CDR2 from the germline V gene are SGHRS and YFSETQ. CDR3 in DNA: TGCGCCAGCAGCTTTACGACAGGGCCGCAAGAGACCCAGTACTTC. It codes for CASSFTTGPQETQYF.

This clonotype turned up a few times. The chain joins TRBV5-8 to TRBJ2-1; D is undetermined. Trimming stripped 3 bases from V and 10 bases from J, with 5 bases between. This CDR3 is built from 10 residues. Germline V lookup: CDR1 SGHTS, CDR2 YDEGEE. Here the CDR3 reads CASSSVEQFF. CDR3 sequence (DNA): TGTGCCAGCAGCTCAGTGGAGCAGTTCTTC.

The chain recombines TRBV6-2 or TRBV6-3 with TRBJ2-4, with D possibly TRBD1 on 6 matching bases. The CDR3 consists of 13 residues. Trimming cost V 5 bases and J 4 bases, with 9 bases left between them. Per germline, CDR1 MNHEY and CDR2 SVGEGT. CDR3 coding DNA: TGTGCCAGCAGTGCAGGGGAAAAAAACATTCAGTACTTC. It translates to CASSAGEKNIQYF.

This clonotype was observed a handful of times. V is TRBV14 and J is TRBJ2-7; D possibly corresponds to TRBD1 (5 bases). With 1 base removed from V and 7 bases from J, the gap between germline ends came to 8 bases. CDR1 and CDR2 from the germline V gene are SGHDN and FVKESK. The CDR3 extends over 12 amino acids. DNA for the CDR3: TGTGCCAGCAGCCAAGCAGGGCGAGAGCAGTACTTC. Protein sequence: CASSQAGREQYF. Drawing the rest from reference TRBV14 and TRBJ2-7, the complete variable domain is EAGVTQFPSHSVIEKGQTVTLRCDPISGHDNLYWYRRVMGKEIKFLLHFVKESKQDESGMPNNRFLAERTGGTYSTLKVQPAELEDSGVYFCASSQAGREQYFGPGTRLTVT.

This clonotype was seen a handful of times. The chain recombines TRBV20-1 with TRBJ2-3; weak D call: TRBD1 (5 bases). The CDR3 has 14 amino acids. V was pared by 6 bases and J by 0 bases, with 13 bases between. The V gene's germline CDR1 is DFQATT and CDR2 SNEGSKA (reference sequence). This chain's CDR3 is CSATTVRSTDTQYF. For the CDR3, the DNA is TGCAGTGCCACGACAGTCCGAAGCACAGATACGCAGTATTTT.

This clonotype was found a few times. V gene TRBV2 combines with J gene TRBJ2-3; unclear D gene. This CDR3 spans 12 amino acids. Per the germline V gene, CDR1 is SNHLY and CDR2 is FYNNEI. V was shortened by 6 bases and J by 5 bases, with 9 bases between the two germline ends. CDR3 amino acids: CASSDKGDTQYF. The CDR3 bases are TGTGCCAGCAGCGATAAGGGAGATACGCAGTATTTT.

This sequence joins TRBV6-4 and TRBJ2-1, with 10 bases lining up with TRBD1. The CDR3 totals 14 residues. V shed 5 bases, J shed 7 bases, and the junction held 5 bases outside the gene matches. Germline V gene sequence: CDR1 MRHNA, CDR2 SNTAGT. CDR3 region: CASSLDRGSNEQFF. The CDR3, as DNA: TGTGCCAGCAGTCTGGACAGGGGGTCGAATGAGCAGTTCTTC.

This rearrangement joins TRBV29-1 to TRBJ2-1; D perhaps matches TRBD1 (6 bases). The end of the DNA is better explained by TRBJ2-7, so the J call may be wrong. Germline V gene sequence: CDR1 SQVTM, CDR2 ANQGSEA. There are 13 residues in the CDR3. Here the CDR3 reads CSVEAPTGYEQYF. CDR3 bases: TGCAGCGTTGAAGCCCCGACAGGCTACGAGCAGTACTTC.

V and J are TRBV20-1 and TRBJ2-3; D gene uncertain. This CDR3 comprises 12 residues. Trimming left V 8 bases short and J 6 bases short, with 15 bases between. The germline V gene encodes CDR1 DFQATT and CDR2 SNEGSKA (reference sequence). The CDR3 spells CSYLPFGDTQYF. The CDR3 DNA follows: TGCAGTTATCTACCCTTCGGGGATACGCAGTATTTT.

This clonotype has a single count. This rearrangement joins TRBV5-6 to TRBJ1-6; D perhaps matches TRBD1 (5 bases). The germline V gene encodes CDR1 SGHDT and CDR2 YYEEEE. The CDR3 sequence is 17 residues long. V shed 5 bases and J shed 7 bases, with 22 bases lying between them. CDR3 sequence: CASRVRRDGLLNSPLHF. The CDR3 nucleotides are TGTGCCAGCAGGGTTAGACGGGACGGTCTCCTCAATTCACCCCTCCACTTT.

The genes are TRBV12-3 or TRBV12-4 and TRBJ2-1; 11 nucleotides agree with TRBD2. V dropped 3 bases and J dropped 7; count of bases not matched to a gene: 5. The CDR3 extends over 15 amino acids. CDR3 amino acids: CASSFLAGGLNEQFF. CDR3 nucleotides: TGTGCCAGCAGTTTTTTAGCGGGGGGGCTGAATGAGCAGTTCTTC.

This clonotype was recorded a few times. CDR3 nucleotides: TGTGCCAGCAGTTTAGTACAGGGCCGTGGCGAGCAGTACTTC. It is translated as CASSLVQGRGEQYF. V is TRBV27 and J is TRBJ2-7; TRBD1 is a possible D gene (6 bases). The germline V gene has CDR1 MNHEY and CDR2 SMNVEV (reference sequence). The ends were cut back, 2 bases at V and 6 bases at J, with 14 bases in the middle. The CDR3 has 14 amino acids.

The rearrangement links TRBV19 to TRBJ1-5; D uncertain. Trimming pared 8 bases from V and 3 bases from J, leaving 14 bases between. This CDR3 comprises 14 residues. Germline CDR1 and CDR2: LNHDA and SQIVND (reference sequence). The CDR3 is CASWRAGSNQPQHF. In DNA, the CDR3 is TGTGCCAGTTGGCGGGCGGGATCCAATCAGCCCCAGCATTTT.

Written as DNA, the CDR3 is TGTGCCAGCAGTGAGGAGACAGCGAACACTGAAGCTTTCTTT. It encodes CASSEETANTEAFF. The rearrangement uses TRBV12-3 or TRBV12-4 and TRBJ1-1, with D possibly TRBD1 on 5 matching bases. V lost 5 bases and J lost 1, with 11 bases in between. The CDR3 is made up of 14 amino acids.